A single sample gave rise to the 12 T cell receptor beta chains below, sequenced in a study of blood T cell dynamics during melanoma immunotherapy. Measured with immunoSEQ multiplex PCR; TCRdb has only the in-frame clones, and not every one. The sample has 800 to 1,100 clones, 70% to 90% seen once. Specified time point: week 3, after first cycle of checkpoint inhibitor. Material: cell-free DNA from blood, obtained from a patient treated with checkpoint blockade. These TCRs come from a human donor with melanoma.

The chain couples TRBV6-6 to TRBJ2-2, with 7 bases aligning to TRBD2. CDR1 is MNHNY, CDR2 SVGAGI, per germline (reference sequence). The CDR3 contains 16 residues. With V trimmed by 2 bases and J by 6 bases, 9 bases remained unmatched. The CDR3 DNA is TGTGCCAGCAGTTACCAGGGCGGGAGCTCGGCCGGGGAGCTGTTTTTT. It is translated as CASSYQGGSSAGELFF.

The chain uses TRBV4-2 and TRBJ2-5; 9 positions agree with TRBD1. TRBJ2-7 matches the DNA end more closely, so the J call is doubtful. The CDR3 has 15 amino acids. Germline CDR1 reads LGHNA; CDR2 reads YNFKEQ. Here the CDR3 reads CASSQDTGGVYEQYF. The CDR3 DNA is TGTGCCAGCAGCCAAGACACAGGGGGCGTTTACGAGCAGTACTTC.

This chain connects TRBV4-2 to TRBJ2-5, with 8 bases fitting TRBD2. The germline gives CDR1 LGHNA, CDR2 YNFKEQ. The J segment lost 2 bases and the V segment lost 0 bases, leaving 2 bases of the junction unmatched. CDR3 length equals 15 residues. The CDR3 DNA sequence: TGTGCCAGCAGCCAAGATCGGGAGGGTCAAGAGACCCAGTACTTC. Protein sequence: CASSQDREGQETQYF.

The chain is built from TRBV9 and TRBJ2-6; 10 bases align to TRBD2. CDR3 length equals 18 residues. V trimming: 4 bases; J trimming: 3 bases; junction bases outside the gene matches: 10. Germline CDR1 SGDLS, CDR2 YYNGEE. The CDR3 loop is CASSPQREGLFGANVLTF. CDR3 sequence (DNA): TGTGCCAGCAGCCCTCAGCGGGAGGGTTTGTTTGGGGCCAACGTCCTGACTTTC.

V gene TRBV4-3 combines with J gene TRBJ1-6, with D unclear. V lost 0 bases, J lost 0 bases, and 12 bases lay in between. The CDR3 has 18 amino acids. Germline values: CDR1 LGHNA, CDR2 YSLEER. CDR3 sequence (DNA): TGCGCCAGCAGCCAAGATGCCCCCAGTAGCTCCTATAATTCACCCCTCCACTTT. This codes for CASSQDAPSSSYNSPLHF.

The CDR3 reads CASSQDREVSEQYF. CDR3 sequence (DNA): TGTGCCAGCAGCCAAGACAGGGAAGTGAGCGAGCAGTACTTC. J is TRBJ2-7 and V is TRBV14, with D perhaps matching TRBD1 (5 bases). Trimming pared 0 bases from V and 6 bases from J, leaving 12 bases between. This CDR3 spans 14 amino acids. Germline V CDR1 and CDR2: SGHDN, FVKESK.

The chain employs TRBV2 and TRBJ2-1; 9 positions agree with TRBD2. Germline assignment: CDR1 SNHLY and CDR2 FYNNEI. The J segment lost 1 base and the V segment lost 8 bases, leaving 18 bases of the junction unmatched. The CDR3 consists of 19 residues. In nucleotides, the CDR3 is TGTGCCAGCTTGTTTACTATAGCGGGAGAGGAGGGGTCCTACAATGAGCAGTTCTTC. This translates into CASLFTIAGEEGSYNEQFF. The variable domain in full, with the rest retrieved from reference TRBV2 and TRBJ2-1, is EPEVTQTPSHQVTQMGQEVILRCVPISNHLYFYWYRQILGQKVEFLVSFYNNEISEKSEIFDDQFSVERPDGSNFTLKIRSTKLEDSAMYFCASLFTIAGEEGSYNEQFFGPGTRLTVL.

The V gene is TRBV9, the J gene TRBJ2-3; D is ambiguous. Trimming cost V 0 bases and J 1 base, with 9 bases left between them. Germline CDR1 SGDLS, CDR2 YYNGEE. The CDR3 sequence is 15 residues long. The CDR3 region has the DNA TGTGCCAGCAGCGTAGATACCCGGGGCACAGATACGCAGTATTTT. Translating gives CASSVDTRGTDTQYF.

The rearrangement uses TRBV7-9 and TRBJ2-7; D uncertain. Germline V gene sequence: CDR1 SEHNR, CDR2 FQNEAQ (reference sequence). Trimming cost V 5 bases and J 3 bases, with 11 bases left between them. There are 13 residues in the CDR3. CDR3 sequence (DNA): TGTGCCAGCAGCAAAATCGCTTTCTACGAGCAGTACTTC. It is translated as CASSKIAFYEQYF.

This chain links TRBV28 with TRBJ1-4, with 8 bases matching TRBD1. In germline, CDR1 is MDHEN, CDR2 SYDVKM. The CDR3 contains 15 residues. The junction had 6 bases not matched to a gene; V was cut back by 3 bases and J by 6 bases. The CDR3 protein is CASSLNRGIYEKLFF. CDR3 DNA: TGTGCCAGCAGTTTGAACAGGGGGATTTATGAAAAACTGTTTTTT.

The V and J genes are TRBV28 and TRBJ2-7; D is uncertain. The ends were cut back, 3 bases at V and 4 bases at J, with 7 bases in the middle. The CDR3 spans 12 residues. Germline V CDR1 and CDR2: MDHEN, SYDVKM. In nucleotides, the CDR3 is TGTGCCAGCAGTTTCCAGTTATACGAGCAGTACTTC. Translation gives CASSFQLYEQYF. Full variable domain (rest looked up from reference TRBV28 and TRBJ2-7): DVKVTQSSRYLVKRTGEKVFLECVQDMDHENMFWYRQDPGLGLRLIYFSYDVKMKEKGDIPEGYSVSREKKERFSLILESASTNQTSMYLCASSFQLYEQYFGPGTRLTVT.

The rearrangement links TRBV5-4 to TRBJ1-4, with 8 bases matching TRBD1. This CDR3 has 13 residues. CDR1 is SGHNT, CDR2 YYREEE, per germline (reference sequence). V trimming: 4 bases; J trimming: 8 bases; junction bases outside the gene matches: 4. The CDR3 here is CASSAGGREKLFF. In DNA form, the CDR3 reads TGTGCCAGCAGCGCAGGGGGCAGGGAAAAACTGTTTTTT.